This T cell receptor (beta chain) was identified during a study of blood T cell repertoires in COVID-19. In the study overall: Sites across the United States, Italy and Spain contributed samples from acute and convalescent COVID-19. PBMCs, B-cell-depleted T cells, or T cells provided the cDNA or gDNA that made up the material.

Trimming removed 11 bases at V and 6 bases at J, with 8 bases between. This CDR3 has 9 residues. Germline V gene sequence: CDR1 MRHNA, CDR2 SNTAGT. In the source study's methods: Estimation of nucleated cell counts was performed using reference gene primer amplification. Generated by immunoSEQ multiplex PCR, the TCRdb table keeps only in-frame clones and is missing some. V and J calls and clone size are given by that table; D and trimming were obtained from the DNA. This table holds fewer than 70,000 clones, around 84% found once. The sequencing sample was made of peripheral blood. The chain is built from TRBV6-4 and TRBJ2-7; tentatively, D is TRBD2 (6 bases). This TCR came from a woman aged 55-70 years with acute or convalescent COVID-19. CDR3 nucleotides: TGTGCCGTGGGGGGCGAGCAGTACTTC. Its translation is CAVGGEQYF.